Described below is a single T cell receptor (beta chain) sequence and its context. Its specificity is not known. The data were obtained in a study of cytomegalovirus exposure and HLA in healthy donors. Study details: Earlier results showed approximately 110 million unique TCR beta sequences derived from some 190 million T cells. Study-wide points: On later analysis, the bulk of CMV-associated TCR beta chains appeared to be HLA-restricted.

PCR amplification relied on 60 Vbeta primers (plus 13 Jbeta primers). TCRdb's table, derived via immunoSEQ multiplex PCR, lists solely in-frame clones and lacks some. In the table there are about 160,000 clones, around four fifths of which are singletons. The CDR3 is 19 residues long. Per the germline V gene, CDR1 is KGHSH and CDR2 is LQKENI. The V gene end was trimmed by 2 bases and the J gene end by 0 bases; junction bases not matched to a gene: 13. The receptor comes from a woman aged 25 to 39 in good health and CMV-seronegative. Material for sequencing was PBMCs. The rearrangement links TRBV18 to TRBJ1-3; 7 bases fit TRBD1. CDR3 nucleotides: TGTGCCAGCTCACCAGAGGTACCGGGACAGTTTTACTCTGGAAACACCATATATTTT. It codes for CASSPEVPGQFYSGNTIYF.